This record covers a single T cell receptor beta chain. CDR1 is SGHVS, CDR2 FQNEAQ, per germline. CDR3 length equals 16 residues. V was shortened by 5 bases and J by 5 bases, with 18 bases between the two germline ends. This sample was taken from a study of blood T cell repertoires in COVID-19. TCRdb's copy holds only in-frame clones and misses some; the assay was immunoSEQ multiplex PCR. This sample has 150,000 to 200,000 clones; 90% occur once, and the top ten carry over 15%. Sample: peripheral blood. The source is a man aged 55-75 years with active or convalescent COVID-19. The V call is TRBV7-8, the J call TRBJ2-2, with a weak D call TRBD1 (8 bases). CDR3 sequence reads: CASSDGQGGHTGELFF. The DNA for the CDR3 is TGTGCCAGCAGCGACGGACAGGGAGGGCATACCGGGGAGCTGTTTTTT.